Below are 8 T cell receptor beta chains sequenced from a single sample in a study of blood T cell repertoires in COVID-19. The table came from immunoSEQ multiplex PCR; TCRdb's copy has only in-frame clones and leaves some out. The sample contains a few hundred thousand clones, 75% to 90% of which appear only once. The material sequenced was peripheral blood. All receptors come from a human donor in a cohort sampled during active COVID-19.

The chain uses TRBV9 and TRBJ1-6, with 8 bases fitting TRBD1. Germline V gives CDR1 SGDLS, CDR2 YYNGEE. With V trimmed by 0 bases and J by 9 bases, 5 bases remained unmatched. The CDR3 spans 15 residues. This CDR3 reads CASSVGDRGSSPLHF. CDR3 in DNA: TGTGCCAGCAGCGTAGGTGACAGGGGAAGTTCACCCCTCCACTTT.

This chain joins TRBV29-1 and TRBJ1-3; D remains ambiguous. Per the germline V gene, CDR1 is SQVTM and CDR2 is ANQGSEA. Trimming stripped 2 bases from V and 0 bases from J, with 5 bases between. The CDR3 is 13 residues long. CDR3 DNA: TGCAGCGTTGAAAAGAGCTCTGGAAACACCATATATTTT. It codes for CSVEKSSGNTIYF.

The chain has TRBV11-2 and TRBJ2-7; weak D call: TRBD2 (6 bases). Trimming pared 1 base from V and 2 bases from J, leaving 9 bases between. CDR1 and CDR2 from the germline V gene are SGHAT and FQNNGV. This CDR3 is built from 14 residues. The CDR3 reads CASSLGGDPYEQYF. The CDR3 DNA reads TGTGCCAGCAGCTTAGGGGGGGACCCCTACGAGCAGTACTTC.

Ten or more counts support this clone. DNA for the CDR3: TGCGCCAGCAGCCAAGACAGGGCCTCCTACGAGCAGTACTTC. It codes for CASSQDRASYEQYF. The chain uses TRBV4-3 and TRBJ2-7; tentative D call: TRBD1 (5 bases). The V gene's germline CDR1 is LGHNA and CDR2 YSLEER. The CDR3 totals 14 residues. Trimming shortened V by 0 bases and J by 0 bases, and 6 bases separated the two germline ends.

The DNA for the CDR3 is TGTGCCACCAGCCCTAGCGCGGGGTTACGATCAGATACGCAGTATTTT. This codes for CATSPSAGLRSDTQYF. The V call is TRBV15, the J call TRBJ2-3; maybe TRBD2 (6 bases). V gave up 5 bases and J gave up 4 bases, with 19 bases separating them. There are 16 residues in the CDR3. CDR1 is LNHNV and CDR2 is YYDKDF in the germline V gene (reference sequence).

Remarks on this clone: The junction does not match germline at one end; this may be a read error. The chain combines TRBV7-7 with TRBJ2-1, with 8 bases that match TRBD2. The germline V gene encodes CDR1 SSHAT and CDR2 FNYEAQ (reference sequence). The CDR3 has 13 amino acids. DNA of the CDR3: TGTGCTAGCAGCTTGGAAACTAGCGGCGAGCAGTTCTTC. This sequence encodes CASSLETSGEQFF.

This rearrangement joins TRBV28 to TRBJ1-5, with a possible D match to TRBD1 (5 bases). The CDR3 extends over 13 amino acids. The V end lost 11 bases, the J end lost 1 base, and 12 bases lay between the germline ends. Germline V gene data show CDR1 as MDHEN and CDR2 as SYDVKM. The CDR3 coding sequence is TGTGCCGGGGGGGACCTCAGCAATCAGCCCCAGCATTTT. This translates into CAGGDLSNQPQHF.

The chain couples TRBV5-1 to TRBJ2-3; 14 bases match TRBD2. Germline CDR1 is SGHRS and CDR2 is YFSETQ. V gave up 4 bases and J gave up 5 bases; unmatched junction bases: 9. The CDR3 is 17 residues long. CDR3 nucleotide sequence: TGCGCCAGCAGCCAGGGACTAGCGGGAGCGGGAGGAGATACGCAGTATTTT. Amino acid sequence: CASSQGLAGAGGDTQYF.